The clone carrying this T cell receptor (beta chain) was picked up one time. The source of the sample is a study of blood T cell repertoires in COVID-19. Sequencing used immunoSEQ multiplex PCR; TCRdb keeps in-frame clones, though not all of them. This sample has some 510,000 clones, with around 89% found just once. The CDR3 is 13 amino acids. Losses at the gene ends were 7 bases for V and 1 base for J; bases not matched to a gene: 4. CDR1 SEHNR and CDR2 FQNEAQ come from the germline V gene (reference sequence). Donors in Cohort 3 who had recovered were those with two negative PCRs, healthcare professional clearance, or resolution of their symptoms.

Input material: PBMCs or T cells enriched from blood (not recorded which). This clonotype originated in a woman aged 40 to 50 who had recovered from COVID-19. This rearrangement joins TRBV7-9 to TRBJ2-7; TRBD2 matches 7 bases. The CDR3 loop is CASTGGGSYEQYF. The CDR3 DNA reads TGTGCCAGCACGGGAGGTGGGTCCTACGAGCAGTACTTC.